These 17 T cell receptor beta chains came from one sample sequenced in a study of T cell changes during pregnancy in multiple sclerosis. Only in-frame clones appear in the TCRdb table, and some are missing; sequencing was by immunoSEQ multiplex PCR. The profile covers just under 65,000 clones, with about 92% appearing a single time and roughly 2.2% taken by the ten largest. The sample here was peripheral blood, taken in the second trimester of pregnancy. These receptor sequences come from a female donor in good health, enrolled as a control in a pregnancy study.

Only one count was recorded for this clone. The rearrangement links TRBV28 to TRBJ2-1; 11 nucleotides align to TRBD2. CDR3 size: 17 residues. The V segment lost 6 bases and the J segment 5 bases; nucleotides outside the gene matches: 12. Looked up from germline, CDR1 is MDHEN and CDR2 is SYDVKM. The DNA of the CDR3 is TGTGCCAGCAGATCGCCAACCGGGACTAGCGGCCACAATGAGCAGTTCTTC. Translation: CASRSPTGTSGHNEQFF.

The chain carries TRBV6-4 and TRBJ1-1; TRBD1 agrees at 11 bases. CDR3 length equals 15 residues. Germline-derived CDR1 and CDR2 are MRHNA and SNTAGT. Trimming took 5 bases from V and 5 from J; bases not matched to a gene: 7. CDR3 DNA sequence: TGTGCCAGCAGTCAGGACAGGGGGCGAAGGACTGAAGCTTTCTTT. Translating it yields CASSQDRGRRTEAFF.

The rearrangement links TRBV6-5 to TRBJ1-1, with TRBD1 matching 8 bases. This CDR3 has 15 residues. The V and J ends lost 0 bases and 4 bases, in that order; junction bases with no gene match: 4. Germline V gene data show CDR1 as MNHEY and CDR2 as SVGAGI. The CDR3 loop reads CASSYSGQGGTEAFF. The CDR3 DNA reads TGTGCCAGCAGTTACTCAGGACAGGGAGGCACTGAAGCTTTCTTT.

The chain employs TRBV7-8 and TRBJ1-6; D remains ambiguous. Germline V CDR1 and CDR2: SGHVS, FQNEAQ. V shed 1 base and J shed 0 bases, with 10 bases lying between them. The CDR3 sequence is 17 residues long. CDR3 region: CASSLGGGGSYNSPLHF. CDR3 sequence (DNA): TGTGCCAGCAGCTTAGGAGGAGGAGGCTCCTATAATTCACCCCTCCACTTT.

This CDR3 reads CASSFGGNTEAFF. CDR3 sequence (DNA): TGTGCCAGCAGCTTCGGTGGGAACACTGAAGCTTTCTTT. The J gene is TRBJ1-1, the V gene TRBV7-3; D not resolved. The CDR3 length is 13 residues. CDR1 is SGHTA and CDR2 is FQGTGA in the germline V gene. V lost 3 bases, J lost 1 base, and 6 bases lay in between.

The rearrangement joins TRBV16 to TRBJ2-1; possibly TRBD2 for D (6 bases). The CDR3 extends over 17 amino acids. Germline CDR1 is KGHSY and CDR2 is FQNENV. The germline V and J ends were trimmed by 4 bases and 1 base, with 17 bases remaining between them. The CDR3 reads CASSLDGGDWSYNEQFF. The CDR3 DNA is TGTGCCAGCAGCCTAGATGGCGGGGACTGGTCCTACAATGAGCAGTTCTTC.

This sequence joins TRBV7-2 and TRBJ2-7, with TRBD2 identical over 11 bases. CDR1 is SGHTA, CDR2 FQGNSA, per germline. Germline trimming cut 3 bases from V and 0 bases from J; bases unmatched to any gene: 4. The CDR3 consists of 16 residues. The CDR3 nucleotides read TGTGCCAGCAGCTTCTCGGGACTAGCGGACTCCTACGAGCAGTACTTC. This encodes CASSFSGLADSYEQYF.

CDR3: CASSASSSDNEQFF. In nucleotides, the CDR3 is TGTGCCAGCTCAGCCTCTTCTAGCGACAATGAGCAGTTCTTC. V and J are TRBV18 and TRBJ2-1, with D possibly matching TRBD2 (6 bases). Trimming took 5 bases from V and 5 from J, leaving 13 bases between them. Germline CDR1 is KGHSH and CDR2 is LQKENI. This CDR3 contains 14 residues. Using reference TRBV18 and TRBJ2-1 for the parts outside the CDR3, the full variable domain is NAGVMQNPRHLVRRRGQEARLRCSPMKGHSHVYWYRQLPEEGLKFMVYLQKENIIDESGMPKERFSAEFPKEGPSILRIQQVVRGDSAAYFCASSASSSDNEQFFGPGTRLTVL.

V gene TRBV6-5 combines with J gene TRBJ2-1; the D is unclear. The V and J ends lost 6 bases and 9 bases respectively, with 9 bases between them. Germline V gives CDR1 MNHEY, CDR2 SVGAGI. The CDR3 is made up of 11 amino acids. The CDR3 here is CASRNPSEQFF. CDR3 nucleotides: TGTGCCAGCAGGAACCCCAGTGAGCAGTTCTTC.

This clone was observed a single time. The V call is TRBV7-9, the J call TRBJ2-5; D gene ambiguous. The V end was cut by 5 bases, the J end by 3 bases, with 13 bases between. CDR3 size: 14 residues. Germline assignment: CDR1 SEHNR and CDR2 FQNEAQ (reference sequence). CDR3 amino acids: CASSLPHPKETQYF. DNA of the CDR3: TGTGCCAGCAGCCTCCCCCACCCTAAAGAGACCCAGTACTTC.

The genes are TRBV29-1 and TRBJ2-3, with 7 bases identical to TRBD1. This CDR3 is built from 13 residues. The junction had 3 bases not matched to a gene; V was cut back by 4 bases and J by 2 bases. The germline CDR1 and CDR2 sequences are SQVTM and ANQGSEA. The CDR3 coding sequence is TGCAGCGTTGGTGGACAGGTCACAGATACGCAGTATTTT. It translates to CSVGGQVTDTQYF.

This chain connects TRBV27 to TRBJ2-7, with 8 positions matching TRBD1. J lost 2 bases, V lost 2 bases, and 2 bases had no gene match. The CDR3 sequence is 14 residues long. From germline, CDR1 is MNHEY and CDR2 SMNVEV (reference sequence). In DNA form, the CDR3 reads TGTGCCAGCAGTTTACAGGGACAGGCCTACGAGCAGTACTTC. Its protein is CASSLQGQAYEQYF.

This chain connects TRBV4-2 to TRBJ1-1, with 8 bases identical to TRBD1. Germline trimming cut 5 bases from V and 7 bases from J; bases unmatched to any gene: 15. In germline, CDR1 is LGHNA, CDR2 YNFKEQ. The CDR3 totals 16 residues. The CDR3 reads CASSGPGTGGTGEAFF. The CDR3 DNA sequence: TGTGCCAGCAGCGGACCCGGGACAGGAGGAACCGGTGAAGCTTTCTTT.

The V and J genes are TRBV27 and TRBJ2-5; D uncertain. The germline CDR1 and CDR2 sequences are MNHEY and SMNVEV (reference sequence). The CDR3 length is 14 residues. V lost 6 bases, J lost 2 bases, and 13 bases lay in between. CDR3 sequence (DNA): TGTGCCAGCAGCTTTCGGCACGGGCAAGAGACCCAGTACTTC. Translating it yields CASSFRHGQETQYF.

The rearrangement joins TRBV6-1 to TRBJ1-2; TRBD1 is a possible D gene (5 bases). The V end was cut by 2 bases, the J end by 2 bases, with 15 bases between. The germline gives CDR1 MNHNS, CDR2 SASEGT. The CDR3 has 16 residues. CDR3 protein: CASSELGGARNYGYTF. For the CDR3, the DNA is TGTGCCAGCAGTGAACTGGGCGGGGCCAGGAACTATGGCTACACCTTC.

J is TRBJ1-5 and V is TRBV28, with TRBD1 matching 7 bases. CDR1 MDHEN and CDR2 SYDVKM come from the germline V gene. V lost 7 bases and J lost 2; bases outside the gene matches: 11. The CDR3 runs 16 residues. Here the CDR3 DNA reads TGTGCCAGCATTCCCGAGAGGGGGCGAGGCAATCAGCCCCAGCATTTT. It encodes CASIPERGRGNQPQHF. The full variable domain, with the rest looked up from reference TRBV28 and TRBJ1-5, is DVKVTQSSRYLVKRTGEKVFLECVQDMDHENMFWYRQDPGLGLRLIYFSYDVKMKEKGDIPEGYSVSREKKERFSLILESASTNQTSMYLCASIPERGRGNQPQHFGDGTRLSIL.

V and J are TRBV13 and TRBJ2-3, with 11 positions matching TRBD2. CDR3 length equals 17 residues. V lost 5 bases and J lost 7; bases outside the gene matches: 14. Germline lookup yields CDR1 PRHDT and CDR2 FYEKMQ (reference sequence). The chain's CDR3 is CASSDEGTSGFLYTQYF. The CDR3 DNA reads as TGTGCCAGCAGCGACGAGGGGACTAGCGGATTCCTTTATACGCAGTATTTT.